The 3 T cell receptor beta chains given below trace back to one sample, sequenced in a study of T cell responses to AZD1222 COVID-19 vaccine. The method was immunoSEQ multiplex PCR; TCRdb's version includes in-frame clones alone and lacks a portion of them. The sample includes 130,000 or so clones, 91% of them seen just once. The sample was peripheral blood, taken on day 0 of AZD1222 vaccination. These receptors were obtained from an adult in good health.

The chain uses TRBV11-3 and TRBJ2-7; perhaps TRBD1 as D (6 bases). V lost 5 bases and J 2 bases, leaving 13 bases between the germline ends. CDR3 length: 14 amino acids. Germline-derived CDR1 and CDR2 are SGHNT and YENEEA. The CDR3 DNA follows: TGTGCCAGCAGCCAGGGGCACTTAACCTACGAGCAGTACTTC. Its protein product is CASSQGHLTYEQYF.

The chain couples TRBV2 to TRBJ1-5, with D perhaps TRBD1 (5 bases). The CDR3 runs to 15 residues. Germline V lookup: CDR1 SNHLY, CDR2 FYNNEI. Between the trimmed V and J ends, which lost 1 base and 7 bases, there was a span of 14 bases. The CDR3 DNA follows: TGTGCCAGCAGTGAAGGTCCAGGGATGATCCAGCCCCAGCATTTT. It yields the protein CASSEGPGMIQPQHF.

The chain couples TRBV28 to TRBJ1-5; D is unclear. The CDR3 is 13 amino acids. The V gene's germline CDR1 is MDHEN and CDR2 SYDVKM. The ends were cut back, 7 bases at V and 3 bases at J, with 10 bases in the middle. CDR3 coding DNA: TGTGCCAGCACTAGGCCCCTCAATCAGCCCCAGCATTTT. It translates to CASTRPLNQPQHF. The full variable domain, rest sourced from reference TRBV28 and TRBJ1-5, is DVKVTQSSRYLVKRTGEKVFLECVQDMDHENMFWYRQDPGLGLRLIYFSYDVKMKEKGDIPEGYSVSREKKERFSLILESASTNQTSMYLCASTRPLNQPQHFGDGTRLSIL.